This passage covers 22 T cell receptor beta chains from one sample sequenced in a study of blood T cells in healthy people across ages. A second roughly 6 to 11 cycle PCR used barcoded and J-beta primers. TCRdb redid the calling of the 5' RACE reads with MiXCR, one entry per CDR3 protein. Of some 760,000 distinct CDR3 sequences detected, roughly 25% appear once; the ten largest clones hold approximately 3.7%. These data also formed part of another study, on T cells of mothers and their children.

Sequenced material: blood. The receptors shown here come from a boy under 18 in good health.

This rearrangement joins TRBV7-2 to TRBJ2-5; D could derive from TRBD1 or TRBD2 (5 bases each). Germline V gene sequence: CDR1 SGHTA, CDR2 FQGNSA. CDR3 length: 16 amino acids. The V and J ends lost 5 bases and 5 bases respectively, with 21 bases between them. The CDR3 here is CASSPWLTDSGETQYF. The CDR3 DNA reads as TGTGCCAGCAGCCCCTGGCTGACAGACTCGGGGGAGACCCAGTACTTC.

This clonotype was counted only a few times. This chain uses TRBV28 with TRBJ2-6; no clear D. The germline V gene has CDR1 MDHEN and CDR2 SYDVKM. The CDR3 runs to 17 residues. The germline V and J ends were trimmed by 7 bases and 1 base, with 17 bases remaining between them. The CDR3 here is CASTTLLGSSGANVLTF. The CDR3 DNA reads as TGTGCCAGCACCACCCTTTTAGGCTCTTCTGGGGCCAACGTCCTGACTTTC. Based on the CDR3 plus reference TRBV28 and TRBJ2-6, the full variable domain is DVKVTQSSRYLVKRTGEKVFLECVQDMDHENMFWYRQDPGLGLRLIYFSYDVKMKEKGDIPEGYSVSREKKERFSLILESASTNQTSMYLCASTTLLGSSGANVLTFGAGSRLTVL.

This clonotype turned up a few times. The V and J genes are TRBV23-1 and TRBJ2-5; D might be TRBD1 or TRBD2, each matching 5 bases. TRBV23-1 is assigned to the ORF class and has an uncertain function. The CDR3 loop spans 18 amino acids. V was shortened by 0 bases and J by 0 bases, with 17 bases between the two germline ends. Here the CDR3 reads CASSQSPGTQKNQETQYF. The CDR3 DNA sequence: TGCGCCAGCAGTCAATCTCCTGGGACCCAGAAGAACCAAGAGACCCAGTACTTC.

This clonotype was observed a few times. V usage is TRBV15 and J usage is TRBJ2-3; D is uncertain. V shed 1 base and J shed 0 bases, with 5 bases lying between them. This CDR3 is built from 14 residues. From germline, CDR1 is LNHNV and CDR2 YYDKDF (reference sequence). CDR3 nucleotides: TGTGCCACCAGCAGAGTAGAGAGCACAGATACGCAGTATTTT. This codes for CATSRVESTDTQYF.

The chain is built from TRBV29-1 and TRBJ2-2; perhaps TRBD1 as D (5 bases). The germline V gene has CDR1 SQVTM and CDR2 ANQGSEA. The CDR3 contains 13 residues. Trimming left V 2 bases short and J 5 bases short, with 9 bases between. The CDR3 sequence is CSVETSGTGELFF. CDR3 bases: TGCAGCGTTGAAACCTCAGGGACCGGGGAGCTGTTTTTT.

This chain connects TRBV29-1 to TRBJ2-7; TRBD1 is a possible D gene (7 bases). The V gene's germline CDR1 is SQVTM and CDR2 ANQGSEA. The V end lost 6 bases, the J end lost 2 bases, and 26 bases lay between the germline ends. The CDR3 sequence is 17 residues long. CDR3 sequence reads: CSVVDRSSGRRAYEQYF. The CDR3 DNA is TGCAGCGTGGTGGACAGGAGTAGCGGCCGTAGAGCCTACGAGCAGTACTTC.

This clonotype was observed a handful of times. This chain joins TRBV18 and TRBJ2-7; 7 bases line up with TRBD2. CDR1 KGHSH and CDR2 LQKENI come from the germline V gene. The CDR3 length is 14 residues. Trimming cost V 3 bases and J 4 bases; bases outside gene matches: 6. The chain's CDR3 is CASSPRGSGYEQYF. CDR3 bases: TGTGCCAGCTCACCGCGGGGTAGCGGGTACGAGCAGTACTTC.

V usage is TRBV11-1 and J usage is TRBJ1-2, with 9 bases matching TRBD1. V shed 5 bases and J 4 bases; nucleotides not matched to a gene: 5. Germline-derived CDR1 and CDR2 are SGHAT and FQDESV (reference sequence). The CDR3 has 14 residues. CDR3 DNA sequence: TGTGCCAGCAGCCCGGACAGGGGTCCCTATGGCTACACCTTC. Encoded protein: CASSPDRGPYGYTF.

V and J are TRBV6-2 or TRBV6-3 and TRBJ1-1, with 7 bases identical to TRBD1. The CDR3 sequence is 15 residues long. With 2 bases clipped from V and 1 base from J, the junction kept 4 bases outside the gene matches. Germline CDR1 reads MNHEY; CDR2 reads SVGEGT. CDR3 DNA: TGTGCCAGCAGTTACGGCAGGGGGAGGAACACTGAAGCTTTCTTT. Translation: CASSYGRGRNTEAFF.

This clonotype was observed a few times. The genes are TRBV27 and TRBJ2-1; 7 nucleotides agree with TRBD2. Germline V gene lookup returns CDR1 MNHEY and CDR2 SMNVEV (reference sequence). The CDR3 contains 17 residues. With V trimmed by 3 bases and J by 4 bases, 12 bases remained unmatched. CDR3 in amino acids: CASSLVAGGRGYNEQFF. The CDR3 coding sequence is TGTGCCAGCAGTTTGGTCGCGGGCGGGAGAGGTTACAATGAGCAGTTCTTC.

This clonotype came up a few times. Germline and junction disagree at one end, which may indicate a read error. The V call is TRBV11-2, the J call TRBJ2-3; tentatively, D is TRBD1 or TRBD2 (6 bases each). The germline CDR1 and CDR2 sequences are SGHAT and FQNNGV. The CDR3 is made up of 15 amino acids. CDR3 coding DNA: TGTGCCAGCAGCTTATCGGGGGCCCGCACAGGTACGCAGTATTTT. Translating gives CASSLSGARTGTQYF. Variable domain in full (rest from reference TRBV11-2 and TRBJ2-3): EAGVAQSPRYKIIEKRQSVAFWCNPISGHATLYWYQQILGQGPKLLIQFQNNGVVDDSQLPKDRFSAERLKGVDSTLKIQPAKLEDSAVYLCASSLSGARTGTQYFGPGTRLTVL.

The chain joins TRBV15 to TRBJ2-1; D not resolved. The J call may not be correct, given that the DNA end is closer to TRBJ2-5. This CDR3 has 15 residues. Germline V gene sequence: CDR1 LNHNV, CDR2 YYDKDF (reference sequence). CDR3 region: CATSRDRRIGETQYF. The CDR3 DNA sequence: TGTGCCACCAGCAGAGATCGGCGGATTGGAGAGACCCAGTACTTC.

This sequence joins TRBV5-1 and TRBJ2-3, with D uncertain. CDR1 is SGHRS, CDR2 YFSETQ, per germline. V lost 1 base and J lost 4, with 13 bases in between. The CDR3 loop spans 15 amino acids. The CDR3: CASSLTVGGPDTQYF. The DNA for the CDR3 is TGCGCCAGCAGCTTGACCGTAGGCGGCCCAGATACGCAGTATTTT.

This clonotype has a single count. This sequence joins TRBV21-1 and TRBJ2-1. TRBV21-1 is recorded as a pseudogene. The CDR3 extends over 14 amino acids. CDR3 nucleotides: TGTGCCAGCAGCAAAGGAAGGGATGTGATCGAGCAGTTCTTC. Amino acids: CASSKGRDVIEQFF.

The chain couples TRBV5-4 to TRBJ1-2, with no clear D. The CDR3 length is 13 residues. Per germline, CDR1 SGHNT and CDR2 YYREEE (reference sequence). Trimming took off 4 bases at V and 4 bases at J, with 11 bases between the two ends. In DNA, the CDR3 is TGTGCCAGCAGCGCTTCTGGCGGCTATGGCTACACCTTC. Its protein product is CASSASGGYGYTF.

The rearrangement joins TRBV15 to TRBJ2-1; TRBD2 is a possible D gene (5 bases). Germline CDR1 and CDR2: LNHNV and YYDKDF (reference sequence). Between the trimmed V and J ends, which lost 3 bases and 3 bases, there was a span of 15 bases. This CDR3 spans 16 amino acids. The CDR3 spells CATSSPSRRVYNEQFF. DNA for the CDR3: TGTGCCACCAGCAGTCCCAGTAGGCGGGTCTACAATGAGCAGTTCTTC.

The gene calls are TRBV27 and TRBJ2-5; D is possibly TRBD1 or TRBD2 (5 bases each). The CDR3 is made up of 15 amino acids. Looked up from germline, CDR1 is MNHEY and CDR2 is SMNVEV (reference sequence). Trimming left V 4 bases short and J 5 bases short, with 17 bases between. CDR3 nucleotide sequence: TGTGCCAGCAGTTGGGACCTGGGGAGAGTTGAGACCCAGTACTTC. As protein: CASSWDLGRVETQYF.

The V gene is TRBV25-1, the J gene TRBJ2-1; tentatively, D is TRBD2 (6 bases). This CDR3 has 13 residues. V was pared by 1 base and J by 5 bases, with 6 bases between. Germline lookup yields CDR1 MGHDK and CDR2 SYGVNS. CDR3 region: CASSEWGDNEQFF. CDR3 DNA: TGTGCCAGCAGTGAATGGGGGGACAATGAGCAGTTCTTC.

This clonotype was recorded a few times. The CDR3: CASSHANVDTQYF. The CDR3, as DNA: TGTGCCAGCAGTCACGCCAATGTTGATACGCAGTATTTT. The genes are TRBV12-3 or TRBV12-4 and TRBJ2-3, with D unclear. This CDR3 has 13 amino acids. V gave up 5 bases and J gave up 6 bases, with 12 bases separating them.

The CDR3: CATSRGIPLGGEWETQYF. The CDR3 bases are TGTGCCACCAGCAGAGGAATCCCCCTGGGGGGGGAGTGGGAGACCCAGTACTTC. J is TRBJ2-5 and V is TRBV15, with 7 bases aligning to TRBD2. The CDR3 spans 18 residues. CDR1 is LNHNV, CDR2 YYDKDF, per germline (reference sequence). Losses at the gene ends were 1 base for V and 5 bases for J; bases not matched to a gene: 16.

This clonotype was seen a few times. The genes are TRBV28 and TRBJ2-5; TRBD2 aligns across 15 bases. This CDR3 is 19 amino acids long. In germline, CDR1 is MDHEN, CDR2 SYDVKM. The V and J ends lost 4 bases and 5 bases, in that order; junction bases with no gene match: 14. In nucleotides, the CDR3 is TGTGCCAGCAGTTCGCTTCCCGGACTAGCGGGGGGGCCTAGGGAGACCCAGTACTTC. Protein product: CASSSLPGLAGGPRETQYF.

The rearrangement joins TRBV4-3 to TRBJ1-2; tentatively, D is TRBD1 (6 bases). Germline V lookup: CDR1 LGHNA, CDR2 YSLEER. V was clipped by 4 bases and J by 2 bases, with 11 bases between them. This CDR3 has 14 amino acids. The CDR3 loop reads CASSPGHGNYGYTF. The CDR3 bases are TGCGCCAGCAGCCCGGGACACGGGAACTATGGCTACACCTTC.